This T cell receptor (beta chain) appears in the sequencing data of a study of shared clonotypes between healthy human individuals. Concerning this clone: One end of the junction is discordant with germline, which a read error may explain.

This CDR3 has 16 residues. Germline CDR1 is SGHRS and CDR2 is YFSETQ. This table comes from immunoSEQ multiplex PCR, and its TCRdb copy is limited to in-frame clones, with some not included. The sample records hundreds of thousands of clones, just over 75% being singletons. Source material: PBMCs. The TCR originated in a middle-aged woman in good health. Some clones in this sample may be carry-over from other donors' samples. This chain links TRBV5-1 with TRBJ2-5; 12 positions match TRBD1. The CDR3 spells CASSLGQGAPGETQYF. CDR3 bases: TGCGCCAGCAGTTTGGGACAGGGGGCACCTGGGGAGACCCAGTACTTC.